The sequence of this TCR beta chain was determined in a study of blood T cell repertoires in COVID-19. Turning to the study itself: COVID-19 samples, acute and convalescent, were from the United States, Italy and Spain.

Per the germline V gene, CDR1 is KGHSH and CDR2 is LQKENI. V lost 6 bases and J 5 bases, leaving 25 bases between the germline ends. The CDR3 has 17 residues. Per the original methods: Researchers report that nucleated cell counts were estimated from reference gene primer amplification. TCRdb's copy holds only in-frame clones and misses some; the assay was immunoSEQ multiplex PCR. V, J and clone size derive from that table, while D and trimming were established from the DNA sequence. The sample shows some 260,000 clones, around nine tenths of them seen only once. The chain couples TRBV18 to TRBJ1-1; D possibly corresponds to TRBD1 (6 bases). The receptor comes from a man at least 80 years old with acute or convalescent COVID-19. What was sequenced was peripheral blood. The CDR3 DNA sequence: TGTGCCAGCTCGCCGGGACAATCTCAAGGCGAATGGACTGAAGCTTTCTTT. It codes for CASSPGQSQGEWTEAFF.